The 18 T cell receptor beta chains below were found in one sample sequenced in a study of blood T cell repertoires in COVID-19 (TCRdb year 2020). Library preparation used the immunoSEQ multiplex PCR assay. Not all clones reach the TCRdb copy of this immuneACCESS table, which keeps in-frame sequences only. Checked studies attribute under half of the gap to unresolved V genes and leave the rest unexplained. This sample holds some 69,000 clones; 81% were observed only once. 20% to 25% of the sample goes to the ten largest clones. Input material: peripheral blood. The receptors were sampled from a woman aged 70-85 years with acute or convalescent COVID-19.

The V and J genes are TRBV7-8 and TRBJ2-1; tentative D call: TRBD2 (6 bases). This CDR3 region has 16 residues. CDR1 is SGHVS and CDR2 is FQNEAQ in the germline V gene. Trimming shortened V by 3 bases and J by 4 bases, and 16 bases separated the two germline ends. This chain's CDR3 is CASSFRDSPPYNEQFF. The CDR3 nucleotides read TGTGCCAGCAGCTTCAGGGACTCGCCCCCGTACAATGAGCAGTTCTTC.

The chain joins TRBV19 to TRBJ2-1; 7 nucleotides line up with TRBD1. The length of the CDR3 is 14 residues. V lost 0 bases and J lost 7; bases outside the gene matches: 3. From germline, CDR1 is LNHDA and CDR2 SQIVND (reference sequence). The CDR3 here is CASSIEGTVNEQFF. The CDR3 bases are TGTGCCAGTAGTATAGAAGGGACAGTTAATGAGCAGTTCTTC.

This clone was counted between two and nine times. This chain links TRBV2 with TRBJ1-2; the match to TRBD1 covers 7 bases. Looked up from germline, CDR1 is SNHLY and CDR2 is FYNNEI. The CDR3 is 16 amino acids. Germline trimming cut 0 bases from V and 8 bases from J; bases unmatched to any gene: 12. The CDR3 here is CASSEALWTGQAGYTF. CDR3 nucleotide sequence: TGTGCCAGCAGTGAAGCGCTTTGGACAGGCCAGGCGGGCTACACCTTC.

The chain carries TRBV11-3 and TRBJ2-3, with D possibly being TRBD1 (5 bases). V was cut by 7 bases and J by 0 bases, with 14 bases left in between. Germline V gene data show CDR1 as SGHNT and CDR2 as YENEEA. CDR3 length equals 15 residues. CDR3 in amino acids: CASTRTSPSTDTQYF. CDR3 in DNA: TGTGCCAGCACCCGGACATCCCCTAGCACAGATACGCAGTATTTT.

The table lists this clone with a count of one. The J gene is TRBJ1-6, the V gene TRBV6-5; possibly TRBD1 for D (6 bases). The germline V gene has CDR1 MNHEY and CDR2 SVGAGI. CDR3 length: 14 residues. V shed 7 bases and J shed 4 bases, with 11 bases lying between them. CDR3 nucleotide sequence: TGTGCCAGCATAAGGGGGAGTTATAATTCACCCCTCCACTTT. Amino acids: CASIRGSYNSPLHF.

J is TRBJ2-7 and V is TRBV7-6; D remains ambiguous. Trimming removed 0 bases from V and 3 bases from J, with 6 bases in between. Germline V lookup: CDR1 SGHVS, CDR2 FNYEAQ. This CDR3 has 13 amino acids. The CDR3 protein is CASSLAFRYEQYF. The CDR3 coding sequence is TGTGCCAGCAGCTTAGCGTTCCGCTACGAGCAGTACTTC.

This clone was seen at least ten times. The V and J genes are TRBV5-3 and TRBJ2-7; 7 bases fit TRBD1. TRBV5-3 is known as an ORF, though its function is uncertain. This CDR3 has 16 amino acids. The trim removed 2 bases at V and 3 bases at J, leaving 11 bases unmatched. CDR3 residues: CARSFQGELLLYEQYF. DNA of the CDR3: TGTGCCAGAAGCTTTCAGGGGGAATTACTCCTCTACGAGCAGTACTTC.

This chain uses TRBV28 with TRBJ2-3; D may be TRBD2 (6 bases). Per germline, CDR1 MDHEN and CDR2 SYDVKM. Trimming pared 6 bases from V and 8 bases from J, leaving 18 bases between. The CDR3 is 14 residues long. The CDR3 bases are TGTGCCAGCAGCCAAGGCGGGGCGCGTGTTACGCAGTATTTT. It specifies CASSQGGARVTQYF.

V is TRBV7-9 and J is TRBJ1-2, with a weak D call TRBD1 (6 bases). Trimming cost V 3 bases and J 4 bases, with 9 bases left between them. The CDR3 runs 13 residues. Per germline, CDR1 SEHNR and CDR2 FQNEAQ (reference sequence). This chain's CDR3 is CASSLDRIYGYTF. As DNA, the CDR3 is TGTGCCAGCAGCTTGGACAGAATCTATGGCTACACCTTC.

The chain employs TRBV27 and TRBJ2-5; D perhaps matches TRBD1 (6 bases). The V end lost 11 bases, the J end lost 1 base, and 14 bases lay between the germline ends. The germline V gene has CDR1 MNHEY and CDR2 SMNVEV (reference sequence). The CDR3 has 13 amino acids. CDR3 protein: CASREGGQETQYF. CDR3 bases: TGTGCCTCGCGAGAAGGGGGCCAAGAGACCCAGTACTTC.

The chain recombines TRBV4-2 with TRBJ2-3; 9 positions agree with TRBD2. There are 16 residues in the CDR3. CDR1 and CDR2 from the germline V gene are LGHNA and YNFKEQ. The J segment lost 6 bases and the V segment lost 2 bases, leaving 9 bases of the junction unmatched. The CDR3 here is CASSQRERGAQDTQYF. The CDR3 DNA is TGTGCCAGCAGCCAAAGGGAGCGGGGGGCGCAGGATACGCAGTATTTT.

The CDR3: CASGLIRTGSEQFF. The CDR3 nucleotides read TGTGCCAGCGGATTGATTCGGACCGGGAGTGAGCAGTTCTTC. The V gene is TRBV28, the J gene TRBJ2-1, with D tentatively TRBD2 (6 bases). CDR1 is MDHEN, CDR2 SYDVKM, per germline. Trimming removed 8 bases at V and 9 bases at J, with 20 bases between. The CDR3 consists of 14 residues.

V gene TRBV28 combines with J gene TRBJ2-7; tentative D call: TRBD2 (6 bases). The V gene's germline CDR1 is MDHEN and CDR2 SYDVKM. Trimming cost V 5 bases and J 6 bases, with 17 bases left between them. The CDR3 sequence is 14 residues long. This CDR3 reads CASSQTGLRAEQYF. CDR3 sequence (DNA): TGTGCCAGCAGTCAAACGGGACTGCGCGCCGAGCAGTACTTC.

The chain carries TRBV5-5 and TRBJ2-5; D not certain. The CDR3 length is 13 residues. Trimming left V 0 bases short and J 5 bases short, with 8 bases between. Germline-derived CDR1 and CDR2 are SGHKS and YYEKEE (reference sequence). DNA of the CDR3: TGTGCCAGCAGCTTGGCACCGGTGGAGACCCAGTACTTC. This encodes CASSLAPVETQYF. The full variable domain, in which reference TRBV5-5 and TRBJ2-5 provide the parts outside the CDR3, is DAGVTQSPTHLIKTRGQQVTLRCSPISGHKSVSWYQQVLGQGPQFIFQYYEKEERGRGNFPDRFSARQFPNYSSELNVNALLLGDSALYLCASSLAPVETQYFGPGTRLLVL.

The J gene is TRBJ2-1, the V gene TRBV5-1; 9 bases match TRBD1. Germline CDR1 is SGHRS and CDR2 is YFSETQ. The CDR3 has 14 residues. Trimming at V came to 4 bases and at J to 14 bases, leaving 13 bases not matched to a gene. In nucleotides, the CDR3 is TGCGCCAGCAGCCACCGGGACAGGGAGGAGGATAAGTTCTTC. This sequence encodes CASSHRDREEDKFF.

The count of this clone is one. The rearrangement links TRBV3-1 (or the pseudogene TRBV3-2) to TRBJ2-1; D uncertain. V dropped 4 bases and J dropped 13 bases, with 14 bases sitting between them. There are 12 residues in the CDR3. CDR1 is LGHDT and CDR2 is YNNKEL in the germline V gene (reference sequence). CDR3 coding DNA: TGTGCCAGCAGCCGTGCAAGCAATTCACAGTTCTTC. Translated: CASSRASNSQFF.

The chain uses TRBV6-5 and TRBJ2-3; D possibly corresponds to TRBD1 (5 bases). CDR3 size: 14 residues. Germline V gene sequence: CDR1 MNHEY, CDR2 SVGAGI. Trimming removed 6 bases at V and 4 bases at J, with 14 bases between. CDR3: CASSSRDSSDTQYF. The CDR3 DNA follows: TGTGCCAGCAGCTCCCGAGACAGCTCAGATACGCAGTATTTT.

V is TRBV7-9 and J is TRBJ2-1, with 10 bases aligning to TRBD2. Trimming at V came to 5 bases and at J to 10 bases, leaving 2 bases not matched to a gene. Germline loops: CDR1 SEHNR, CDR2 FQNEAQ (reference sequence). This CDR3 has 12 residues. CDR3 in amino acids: CASSPGLAEQFF. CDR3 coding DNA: TGTGCCAGCAGCCCGGGACTAGCGGAGCAGTTCTTC.